This T cell receptor (beta chain) was captured in a study of spatial heterogeneity in lung cancer. This clonotype was detected many times. Each CDR3 protein gets one entry after TCRdb re-called the 5' RACE reads with MiXCR. The repertoire holds around 40,000 distinct CDR3 sequences, with roughly 5.6% as singletons. This CDR3 is 15 amino acids long. V shed 0 bases and J shed 5 bases, with 14 bases lying between them. Sample time point: sample taken at primary tumor resection. Unsorted whole RNA of tumor, nontumor lung or frozen PBMC was sequenced. The sequencing used PBMCs, collected at surgery. This chain uses TRBV5-7 with TRBJ2-5; the D is unclear. TRBV5-7 qualifies as an ORF whose function is uncertain. This clonotype was obtained from a female donor with early-stage non-small cell lung cancer. CDR3 sequence: CASSLAQASEETQYF. The CDR3 DNA sequence: TGTGCCAGCAGCTTGGCCCAGGCCTCGGAGGAGACCCAGTACTTC.